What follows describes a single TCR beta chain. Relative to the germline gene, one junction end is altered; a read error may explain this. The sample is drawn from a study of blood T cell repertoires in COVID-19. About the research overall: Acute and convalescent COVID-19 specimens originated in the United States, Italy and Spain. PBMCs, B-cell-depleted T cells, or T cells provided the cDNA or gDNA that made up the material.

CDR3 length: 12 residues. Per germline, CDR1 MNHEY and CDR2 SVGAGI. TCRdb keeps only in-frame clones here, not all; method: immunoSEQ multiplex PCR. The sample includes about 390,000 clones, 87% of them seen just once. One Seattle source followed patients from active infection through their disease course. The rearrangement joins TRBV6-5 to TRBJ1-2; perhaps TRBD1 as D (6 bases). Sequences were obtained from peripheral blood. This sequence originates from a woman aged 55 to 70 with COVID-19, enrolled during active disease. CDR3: CASTQGAVTGLF. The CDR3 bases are TGTGCCAGCACCCAGGGAGCCGTGACAGGTCTCTTC.